This paragraph reports one TCR beta chain. Its specificity is unknown. The data were taken from a study of vaccination effects on CD4 cells after COVID-19. Study information: Sampling occurred 16 days and one week pre-vaccination in a couple of convalescent patients.

Sequencing was preceded by expansion of antigen-specific CD4+ T cells with viral peptide pools in the ViraFEST assay. Isolation of CD4+ T cells took place after 10 days of culture. The infection with SARS-CoV-2 (confirmed by PCR) occurred in this person between March and December 2020. Half-medium exchanges with IL-2 medium took place on days 3 and 7. Germline V gene data show CDR1 as SNHLY and CDR2 as FYNNEI. This CDR3 contains 14 residues. V trimming: 8 bases; J trimming: 6 bases; junction bases outside the gene matches: 9. Study observations and caveats: Marked clonal contraction of infection- and vaccine-induced clones was seen late after vaccination.

The repertoire was sequenced with immunoSEQ multiplex PCR; TCRdb's copy has only in-frame clones and lacks some. The sample yields 22,000 or so clones, more than 60% seen once. The sample was CD4+ T cells from PBMCs cultured with a peptide pool, taken before COVID-19 vaccination. The chain recombines TRBV2 with TRBJ2-7, with 11 nucleotides matching TRBD2. The TCR comes from a human donor who had a prior SARS-CoV-2 infection. CDR3: CASGMTSGAGEQYF. DNA of the CDR3: TGTGCCAGCGGGATGACTAGCGGGGCCGGCGAGCAGTACTTC.